This T cell receptor (beta chain) was identified in a study of PD-1 blockade in classical Hodgkin lymphoma (dated by TCRdb to 2020 to 2022). At the level of the whole study: Nivolumab dosing was 3 mg/kg intravenously every 2 weeks, continuing until either disease progression or unacceptable toxicity. A peripheral blood immune signature of response to PD-1 blockade in classical Hodgkin lymphoma was defined using TCR beta sequencing and CyTOF. Overall study outcomes, separate from this receptor: A significant rise by C4D1 was seen in CD4+ but not CD8+ TCR diversity (p=0.0027 vs p=0.16), with the rise being most apparent in complete responders (p=0.02). Among trial patients, those achieving complete response had baseline diversity similar to that of newly diagnosed patients, while diversity was significantly lower in partial responders and progressors. Only a single clinical trial cohort was studied, and what caused the repertoire differences, possibly disease activity or prior therapy, remained undefined. Patients starting nivolumab less than 1 year after ASCT had lower diversity and were excluded from later analyses to avoid confounding by immune reconstitution. Baseline TCR diversity was reported to be lower in newly diagnosed patients than in healthy donors and to be lower still in relapsed/refractory patients.

This specimen's time point label, per the study, means: cycle 1 day 1 (C1D1), immediately before nivolumab initiation. Relapse after autologous stem cell transplantation had occurred in all trial patients, and cohorts A, B and C were distinguished by prior brentuximab vedotin exposure. The trial cohort included more than 55 patients with relapsed/refractory classical Hodgkin lymphoma, and each patient had a best overall response of complete response, partial response or progressive disease. Trial patients were treated with single-agent nivolumab in the multi-cohort phase II CheckMate 205 trial. An independent review committee assessed best overall response using the 2007 International Working Group response criteria. Trial PBMCs were obtained immediately prior to nivolumab initiation (C1D1) and on therapy at cycle 2 day 1 and cycle 4 day 1. Peripheral blood was collected in 8 mL Vacutainer Cell Preparation Tubes, from which PBMCs were isolated by centrifugation and then cryopreserved.

In its sample, this clone was seen once. Its antigen remains undetermined. No clone much larger than this one lies a single base away; base qualities are absent. The Qiagen DNeasy kit was used to extract genomic DNA from unsorted PBMCs and from the negatively selected CD4+ and CD8+ fractions. TCR beta CDR3 regions were amplified by immunoSEQ multiplex PCR using primers annealing to V and J segments. Amplification bias was minimized using a synthetic immune receptor repertoire, and residual bias was removed computationally after sequencing. Turning to the authors' computational methods: Repertoire diversity was quantified as the Shannon entropy index using custom Python scripts. Unsorted, CD4+ and CD8+ repertoires were analyzed separately, except in combined analyses where CD4+ and CD8+ sequences were merged in silico. Clonal expansion was defined as a frequency increase of at least 2-fold after treatment compared with C1D1, and clones undetected at baseline were assigned a pseudocount of 0.5. Clones with 0 or 1 copy at C1D1 were defined as singleton clones, while clones with 2 or more copies were defined as non-singleton clones. By matching protein sequences in sorted samples from the same patient, clones expanded in unsorted samples were annotated as CD4+, CD8+ or unknown. Wilcoxon tests on paired samples were used to test diversity changes from C1D1 to C4D1. What TCRdb holds here is the immuneACCESS table cut down to in-frame rearrangements. Part of the clones is not present; checked against another copy, under half of the missing clones reflect an unresolved V gene, and the others are unexplained. V and J calls and clone size are as listed in that table; D and trimming were resolved from the DNA. A total of about 72,000 clones appear in this sample, under 95% of them only once. About 7.8% of the sample comes from the top ten.

The CDR1 and CDR2 encoded by the germline V gene are SGHVS and FQNEAQ. The CDR3, from cysteine to phenylalanine, totals 14 residues. The retained sequence is limited to the CDR3, 42 bases, with the frame set at the first base. V drops 0 bases and J drops 2 bases, leaving 8 bases in between. This receptor chain uses TRBV7-8 and TRBJ2-7, with TRBD2 as a weak D call on 5 bases. The sequenced sample was peripheral blood mononuclear cells (PBMCs), obtained at baseline. This receptor was obtained from a human donor with classical Hodgkin lymphoma. The sequenced DNA is TGTGCCAGCAGCTTAGCGGGAGCAGCCTACGAGCAGTACTTC. The encoded protein is CASSLAGAAYEQYF. The full variable domain, completed from the reference TRBV7-8 and TRBJ2-7 proteins outside the CDR3, reads GAGVSQSPRYKVAKRGQDVALRCDPISGHVSLFWYQQALGQGPEFLTYFQNEAQLDKSGLPSDRFFAERPEGSVSTLKIQRTQQEDSAVYLCASSLAGAAYEQYFGPGTRLTVT.